The rows below give T cell receptor beta chains drawn from one sample of a study of blood T cell repertoires in COVID-19. The protocol was immunoSEQ multiplex PCR, while the TCRdb copy is restricted to in-frame clones and leaves out a portion. Among 400,000 to 550,000 clones listed, roughly 89% were seen once. Sample: peripheral blood. These receptors came from a woman between 25 and 40 years old with acute or convalescent COVID-19. CDR3s include the opening cysteine and the closing phenylalanine or tryptophan. A D gene is named only where the DNA matches it firmly. The size field is filled for only some rows; it gives once, few, many or a size class.

cdr3_aa cdr3_nt d_call v_call clone_size j_call
CASSLVAGGSGELFF TGTGCCAGCAGCTTGGTAGCGGGGGGCTCCGGGGAGCTGTTTTTT TRBD2 TRBV5-5 - TRBJ2-2
CASSGGGPTGDTQYF TGTGCCAGCAGCGGGGGGGGGCCCACCGGAGATACGCAGTATTTT - TRBV11-2 - TRBJ2-3
CASSIQGPTDTQYF TGCGCCAGCTCAATACAGGGTCCCACAGATACGCAGTATTTT - TRBV5-1 - TRBJ2-3
CASSRTVTYNEQFF TGCGCCAGCAGCCGGACAGTGACCTACAATGAGCAGTTCTTC - TRBV4-1 - TRBJ2-1
CASSLRGGAKETQYF TGTGCCAGCAGCTTGCGCGGGGGGGCCAAAGAGACCCAGTACTTC TRBD2 TRBV5-4 - TRBJ2-5
CASSHRDRGQYEQYF TGCGCCAGCAGCCACCGGGACAGGGGGCAGTACGAGCAGTACTTC TRBD1 TRBV4-1 - TRBJ2-7
CASRGTGAQFF TGTGCCAGCAGGGGGACTGGGGCCCAGTTCTTC - TRBV3-1/TRBV3-2 - TRBJ2-1
CASSPLGGFTEAFF TGCGCCAGCAGCCCCCTGGGAGGTTTCACTGAAGCTTTCTTT - TRBV4-1 - TRBJ1-1
CASSLIGTESQPQHF TGTGCCAGCAGCTTAATTGGGACAGAATCTCAGCCCCAGCATTTT TRBD1 TRBV7-2 - TRBJ1-5
CASSLASDRALGYTF TGTGCCAGCAGCTTAGCGTCGGACAGGGCCTTGGGCTACACCTTC TRBD1 TRBV7-8 - TRBJ1-2
CASSQVPMGTPGDEQFF TGCGCCAGCAGCCAAGTCCCGATGGGGACTCCTGGCGATGAGCAGTTCTTC - TRBV4-1 once TRBJ2-1
CASSVGETGSSPLHF TGTGCCAGCAGCGTAGGTGAGACAGGGAGCTCACCCCTCCACTTT TRBD1 TRBV9 - TRBJ1-6
CASSPTGQGYTDTQYF TGTGCCAGCAGCCCGACGGGACAGGGGTACACAGATACGCAGTATTTT TRBD1 TRBV28 - TRBJ2-3
CATTKTSYEQYF TGTGCCACCACAAAGACTAGTTACGAGCAGTACTTC - TRBV28 - TRBJ2-7
CASSARGGEGYTF TGTGCCAGCAGCGCGCGGGGGGGGGAGGGCTACACCTTC - TRBV7-8 - TRBJ1-2
CASSERGWGETQYF TGTGCCAGCAGTGAAAGGGGGTGGGGGGAGACCCAGTACTTC - TRBV6-1 - TRBJ2-5
CASSYSRLEQYF TGTGCCAGCAGTTACTCCCGGTTAGAGCAGTACTTC - TRBV6-2/TRBV6-3 - TRBJ2-7
CASSLGRGQGRSYTF TGTGCCAGCAGCTTGGGGAGAGGGCAGGGGAGAAGCTACACCTTC - TRBV5-6 - TRBJ1-2
CASSLDPQGWNEQFF TGTGCCAGCAGCTTAGATCCACAGGGTTGGAATGAGCAGTTCTTC - TRBV11-3 - TRBJ2-1
CASSASDRGLQPQHF TGTGCCAGCAGTGCGAGTGACAGGGGGCTTCAGCCCCAGCATTTT TRBD1 TRBV28 - TRBJ1-5
CASSYPNQPQHF TGTGCCAGCAGTTATCCGAATCAGCCCCAGCATTTT - TRBV28 - TRBJ1-5
CASSPRGLSTNTQYF TGTGCCAGCAGCCCGCGGGGACTTTCCACAAATACGCAGTATTTT - TRBV9 - TRBJ2-3
CASSYSRGFFEQYF TGTGCCAGCAGTTACTCCCGGGGATTCTTCGAGCAGTACTTC - TRBV6-6 - TRBJ2-7
CATSRGGGVDTEAFF TGTGCCACCAGCAGAGGGGGGGGAGTCGACACTGAAGCTTTCTTT - TRBV15 - TRBJ1-1
CASNQRGRKGELFF TGTGCCAGCAACCAGCGGGGCCGAAAGGGGGAGCTGTTTTTT TRBD2 TRBV6-5 - TRBJ2-2
CASSLRTVLTEAFF TGTGCCAGCAGCTTACGGACAGTCCTCACTGAAGCTTTCTTT - TRBV13 - TRBJ1-1
CASEWGLGQNSPLHF TGTGCCAGCGAATGGGGGCTGGGACAGAATTCACCCCTCCACTTT TRBD1 TRBV7-9 - TRBJ1-6
CASSFRSQGEGEQFF TGCGCCAGCAGCTTTAGGTCCCAGGGGGAAGGGGAGCAGTTCTTC TRBD1 TRBV5-1 - TRBJ2-1
CASSLLVRTNEKLFF TGTGCCAGCAGCTTACTAGTACGAACTAATGAAAAACTGTTTTTT - TRBV11-2 once TRBJ1-4
CASSQGPGSYEQYF TGTGCCAGCAGCCAGGGGCCCGGGAGCTACGAGCAGTACTTC - TRBV4-2 - TRBJ2-7
CASRPGQGVAKNIQYF TGTGCCAGCAGGCCGGGACAGGGGGTAGCCAAAAACATTCAGTACTTC TRBD1 TRBV27 - TRBJ2-4
CASSTTGAAGSGAEAFF TGTGCCAGCAGCACTACAGGGGCCGCAGGGTCGGGAGCTGAAGCTTTCTTT TRBD1 TRBV9 - TRBJ1-1
CASSWTDNEKLFF TGTGCCAGCAGCTGGACAGATAATGAAAAACTGTTTTTT - TRBV6-2/TRBV6-3 - TRBJ1-4
CASSLGRGETGTDTQYF TGCGCCAGCAGCTTGGGTCGGGGGGAGACAGGCACAGATACGCAGTATTTT TRBD2 TRBV5-1 - TRBJ2-3
CSVERVLNTEAFF TGCAGCGTTGAGCGGGTGTTGAACACTGAAGCTTTCTTT - TRBV29-1 - TRBJ1-1
CASSLNPGGREQYF TGTGCCAGCAGCTTAAATCCAGGGGGGCGCGAGCAGTACTTC - TRBV7-2 - TRBJ2-7
CSASHPDSNEQFF TGCAGTGCTAGTCATCCGGACAGTAATGAGCAGTTCTTC - TRBV20-1 - TRBJ2-1